A selection of T cell receptor beta chains follows, all from one sample in a study of T-cell memory formation after mild COVID-19. From the 5' RACE reads, TCRdb called clonotypes with MiXCR, one entry per CDR3 protein. Among 200,000 to 250,000 distinct CDR3 sequences listed, approximately 9% were seen once. Sequencing was carried out using PBMCs or a T cell subset sorted from them (not recorded which). These receptors all come from a man younger than 35 who had mild COVID-19 (a few samples of this study predate the infection). Cell type and time point are not known. Each CDR3 is given with its conserved first and last residue.

V gene: TRBV6-5
J gene: TRBJ2-1
CDR3 protein: CASSPKVVSGYNEQFF

V gene: TRBV9
J gene: TRBJ1-1
CDR3 protein: CASSVTFSSEAFF

V gene: TRBV6-2/TRBV6-3
J gene: TRBJ1-6
CDR3 protein: CASSFRGRSPLHF

V gene: TRBV5-4
J gene: TRBJ2-1
CDR3 protein: CASSPEPSGNEQFF

V gene: TRBV3-1
J gene: TRBJ2-7
CDR3 protein: CASSQEVVGLYEQYF

V gene: TRBV29-1
J gene: TRBJ2-3
CDR3 protein: CSIGQGLGGNTDTQYF

V gene: TRBV11-2
J gene: TRBJ1-2
CDR3 protein: CASSLDGQGKGGYTF

V gene: TRBV3-1
J gene: TRBJ2-5
CDR3 protein: CASSHRDGQETQYF

V gene: TRBV2
J gene: TRBJ1-2
CDR3 protein: CASSEGELYYGYTF

V gene: TRBV5-1
J gene: TRBJ2-1
CDR3 protein: CASSLQASSYNEQFF

V gene: TRBV7-2
J gene: TRBJ1-1
CDR3 protein: CASSLARQRTEAFF

V gene: TRBV19
J gene: TRBJ2-3
CDR3 protein: CASTSRTDTQYF

V gene: TRBV12-3/TRBV12-4
J gene: TRBJ2-2
CDR3 protein: CASMFERGGWTGELFF

V gene: TRBV5-1
J gene: TRBJ1-3
CDR3 protein: CASSLGTRGPGSVAGNTIYF

V gene: TRBV7-2
J gene: TRBJ1-1
CDR3 protein: CASSLRGAAFF

V gene: TRBV5-4
J gene: TRBJ1-1
CDR3 protein: CASSVDRGNTEAFF

V gene: TRBV7-9
J gene: TRBJ1-4
CDR3 protein: CASSRTGIGEKLFF

V gene: TRBV6-2/TRBV6-3
J gene: TRBJ1-6
CDR3 protein: CASSYRAGDSPLHF

V gene: TRBV7-9
J gene: TRBJ2-3
CDR3 protein: CASSLVGTGGSGDTQYF

V gene: TRBV7-9
J gene: TRBJ2-7
CDR3 protein: CASSLVIAGGNYEQYF

V gene: TRBV12-3/TRBV12-4
J gene: TRBJ1-2
CDR3 protein: CASSSTWNGYTF

V gene: TRBV20-1
J gene: TRBJ2-5
CDR3 protein: CSARWATLQETQYF

V gene: TRBV20-1
J gene: TRBJ2-1
CDR3 protein: CSAGAGAPYNEQFF

V gene: TRBV30
J gene: TRBJ2-3
CDR3 protein: CAWTDQYF

V gene: TRBV24-1
J gene: TRBJ2-7
CDR3 protein: CATSDFGRTGFYEQYF

V gene: TRBV4-1
J gene: TRBJ2-2
CDR3 protein: CAIGNKGGELFF

V gene: TRBV11-2
J gene: TRBJ2-3
CDR3 protein: CASSQTSGGLGDTQYF

V gene: TRBV7-9
J gene: TRBJ2-5
CDR3 protein: CASSLLRDLGGETQYF

V gene: TRBV27
J gene: TRBJ1-1
CDR3 protein: CASSLGTGANTEAFF

V gene: TRBV20-1
J gene: TRBJ2-3
CDR3 protein: CSASPPGPPDTQYF

V gene: TRBV5-5
J gene: TRBJ2-2
CDR3 protein: CASTPQYTGELFF

V gene: TRBV27
J gene: TRBJ2-5
CDR3 protein: CASSFGGAQMETQYF

V gene: TRBV6-4
J gene: TRBJ2-3
CDR3 protein: CASSDGEGTDTQYF

V gene: TRBV5-1
J gene: TRBJ2-4
CDR3 protein: CASSLGQGVDKNIQYF

V gene: TRBV28
J gene: TRBJ1-5
CDR3 protein: CASSPQGDSNQPQHF

V gene: TRBV10-3
J gene: TRBJ1-5
CDR3 protein: CAISDPGQGYTNQPQHF